A single sample is the source of the 14 T cell receptor beta chains below, sequenced in a study of blood T cell repertoires in COVID-19. Clones were read by immunoSEQ multiplex PCR, and TCRdb kept only the in-frame ones, dropping some. The sample yields under 400,000 clones, roughly 90% seen once. Sequenced: PBMCs or T cells enriched from blood (not recorded which). These receptors all stem from a woman aged 25 to 39 who had been exposed to COVID-19.

This rearrangement joins TRBV9 to TRBJ2-4; 9 bases agree with TRBD1. Per germline, CDR1 SGDLS and CDR2 YYNGEE. Unmatched junction bases numbered 6, after V lost 0 bases and J lost 8 bases. The CDR3 sequence is 15 residues long. Here the CDR3 reads CASSVEGQGVDIQYF. DNA for the CDR3: TGTGCCAGCAGCGTAGAGGGACAGGGTGTAGACATTCAGTACTTC.

The chain has TRBV19 and TRBJ2-1, with 11 positions matching TRBD2. From germline, CDR1 is LNHDA and CDR2 SQIVND (reference sequence). The V segment lost 4 bases and the J segment 3 bases; nucleotides outside the gene matches: 5. The CDR3 is 16 amino acids. CDR3 DNA sequence: TGTGCCAGTAGTACGGCTAGCGGGAGGCTCTACAATGAGCAGTTCTTC. This sequence encodes CASSTASGRLYNEQFF.

This clone was recorded only once. The chain combines TRBV7-3 with TRBJ2-3; 8 nucleotides match TRBD2. There are 16 residues in the CDR3. The V segment lost 5 bases and the J segment 0 bases; nucleotides outside the gene matches: 7. CDR1 and CDR2 (germline): SGHTA, FQGTGA. The CDR3 loop reads CASSPGGMASTDTQYF. CDR3 coding DNA: TGTGCCAGCAGCCCGGGGGGGATGGCTAGCACAGATACGCAGTATTTT.

The chain is built from TRBV5-1 and TRBJ1-2; D unclear. Germline assignment: CDR1 SGHRS and CDR2 YFSETQ. The CDR3 length is 15 residues. V was pared by 2 bases and J by 0 bases, with 11 bases between. The CDR3 sequence: CASSFVRESNYGYTF. The CDR3 nucleotides are TGCGCCAGCAGCTTTGTCCGGGAATCTAACTATGGCTACACCTTC.

The sample holds a few counts of this clone. This chain joins TRBV30 and TRBJ2-2; 9 bases match TRBD1. The V segment lost 2 bases and the J segment 6 bases; nucleotides outside the gene matches: 7. Germline V gives CDR1 GTSNPN, CDR2 SVGIG (reference sequence). The CDR3 contains 15 residues. CDR3 DNA: TGTGCCTGGAGTAAAAGGGACAGGGATGCCGGGGAGCTGTTTTTT. Amino acid sequence: CAWSKRDRDAGELFF.

This rearrangement joins TRBV29-1 to TRBJ1-2; no clear D gene. V was pared by 7 bases and J by 0 bases, with 9 bases between. Per germline, CDR1 SQVTM and CDR2 ANQGSEA. CDR3 length equals 12 residues. In nucleotides, the CDR3 is TGCAGCGGCGAAAGAACTAACTATGGCTACACCTTC. Translation gives CSGERTNYGYTF.

This clone has a single count. J is TRBJ1-6 and V is TRBV10-1; D is perhaps TRBD1 (5 bases). This CDR3 is built from 12 residues. V was shortened by 9 bases and J by 6 bases, with 9 bases between the two germline ends. Germline-derived CDR1 and CDR2 are WNHNN and SYGVQD (reference sequence). The CDR3 is CARTGGNSPLHF. The CDR3 DNA follows: TGCGCCAGGACGGGGGGTAATTCACCCCTCCACTTT.

V gene TRBV5-4 combines with J gene TRBJ2-3; weak D call: TRBD2 (5 bases). V lost 4 bases to trimming and J lost 1 base, with 16 bases between them. Germline-derived CDR1 and CDR2 are SGHNT and YYREEE (reference sequence). This CDR3 comprises 16 residues. The CDR3 protein is CASSRGANHGTDTQYF. The DNA for the CDR3 is TGTGCCAGCAGCCGGGGAGCTAACCACGGCACAGATACGCAGTATTTT.

The J gene is TRBJ2-1, the V gene TRBV19; 11 bases map to TRBD2. Germline trimming cut 4 bases from V and 5 bases from J; bases unmatched to any gene: 7. CDR1 and CDR2 from the germline V gene are LNHDA and SQIVND (reference sequence). This CDR3 has 16 residues. Here the CDR3 reads CASSKTGTSGHNEQFF. In nucleotides, the CDR3 is TGTGCCAGTAGTAAAACCGGGACTAGCGGCCACAATGAGCAGTTCTTC. Full variable domain (missing parts from reference TRBV19 and TRBJ2-1): DGGITQSPKYLFRKEGQNVTLSCEQNLNHDAMYWYRQDPGQGLRLIYYSQIVNDFQKGDIAEGYSVSREKKESFPLTVTSAQKNPTAFYLCASSKTGTSGHNEQFFGPGTRLTVL.

The rearrangement uses TRBV24-1 and TRBJ1-5; D uncertain. The CDR3 is 12 amino acids. V lost 10 bases and J lost 5, with 11 bases in between. From germline, CDR1 is KGHDR and CDR2 SFDVKD. The CDR3 nucleotides read TGTGCCACAGGCGGGCCCGATCAGCCCCAGCATTTT. Protein sequence: CATGGPDQPQHF.

This clone was picked up one time. This sequence joins TRBV11-2 and TRBJ2-5, with D perhaps TRBD1 (6 bases). Per germline, CDR1 SGHAT and CDR2 FQNNGV. This CDR3 has 14 residues. The V end was cut by 5 bases, the J end by 0 bases, with 10 bases between. Here the CDR3 DNA reads TGTGCCAGCAGCCCGAGGACAGACCAAGAGACCCAGTACTTC. Its translation: CASSPRTDQETQYF. The full variable domain, its missing parts supplied by reference TRBV11-2 and TRBJ2-5, is EAGVAQSPRYKIIEKRQSVAFWCNPISGHATLYWYQQILGQGPKLLIQFQNNGVVDDSQLPKDRFSAERLKGVDSTLKIQPAKLEDSAVYLCASSPRTDQETQYFGPGTRLLVL.

The rearrangement uses TRBV12-5 and TRBJ1-1; 9 bases align to TRBD1. The CDR3 runs 15 residues. V trimming: 4 bases; J trimming: 1 base; junction bases outside the gene matches: 4. In germline, CDR1 is LGHNT, CDR2 FRNRAP. Here the CDR3 reads CASGSRDRANTEAFF. CDR3 in DNA: TGTGCTAGTGGTTCCAGGGACAGGGCGAACACTGAAGCTTTCTTT. Together with reference TRBV12-5 and TRBJ1-1, the CDR3 gives the full variable domain: DARVTQTPRHKVTEMGQEVTMRCQPILGHNTVFWYRQTMMQGLELLAYFRNRAPLDDSGMPKDRFSAEMPDATLATLKIQPSEPRDSAVYFCASGSRDRANTEAFFGQGTRLTVV.

The chain recombines TRBV12-3 or TRBV12-4 with TRBJ1-6; D is unclear. CDR3 size: 13 residues. The V gene lost 8 bases and the J gene lost 7 bases, with 12 bases spanning the gap. Here the CDR3 DNA reads TGTGCCAGCGGTAGTCATAGAAATTCACCCCTCCACTTT. Amino acids: CASGSHRNSPLHF.

The J gene is TRBJ2-3, the V gene TRBV7-4; TRBD1 is a possible D gene (5 bases). The CDR3 length is 18 residues. V lost 3 bases, J lost 3 bases, and 22 bases lay in between. Germline V gene data show CDR1 as SGHVT and CDR2 as SQSDAQ. CDR3 sequence: CASSFSTFKGIGTDTQYF. CDR3 coding DNA: TGTGCCAGCAGCTTCAGTACTTTTAAGGGGATTGGGACAGATACGCAGTATTTT.